The 23 T cell receptor beta chains given below trace back to one sample, sequenced in a study of blood T cells in healthy people across ages. It was with a sample-barcoded 5' primer and a J-beta primer mix that a second PCR of roughly 7 to 12 cycles was run. MiXCR, run by TCRdb on the 5' RACE reads, gives a single entry per CDR3 protein. The table shows 750,000 to 950,000 distinct CDR3 sequences, with under 30% occurring only once. This same sample was also part of a study on T cells of mothers and their children.

Material for sequencing was blood. These TCRs come from a boy aged 5-17 years in good health.

The DNA of the CDR3 is TGTGCCAGCAGCTCATCGACAAAACTTGAGACCCAGTACTTC. Protein: CASSSSTKLETQYF. The J gene is TRBJ2-5, the V gene TRBV7-2; no clear D gene. This CDR3 spans 14 amino acids. The germline gives CDR1 SGHTA, CDR2 FQGNSA. The V gene lost 4 bases and the J gene lost 5 bases, with 14 bases spanning the gap.

The genes are TRBV6-5 and TRBJ2-7; no clear D. V was shortened by 6 bases and J by 2 bases, with 14 bases between the two germline ends. The CDR3 loop spans 14 amino acids. The germline CDR1 and CDR2 sequences are MNHEY and SVGAGI. CDR3 nucleotide sequence: TGTGCCAGCAGGTGGTCTGTTGAGGCCTACGAGCAGTACTTC. It translates to CASRWSVEAYEQYF.

There are a few counts of this clonotype. V gene TRBV5-1 combines with J gene TRBJ2-5, with a possible D match to TRBD2 (6 bases). V dropped 6 bases and J dropped 5 bases, with 11 bases sitting between them. The CDR3 spans 12 residues. Germline V gene data show CDR1 as SGHRS and CDR2 as YFSETQ. The CDR3 spells CASMAGKETQYF. Written as DNA, the CDR3 is TGCGCCAGCATGGCGGGGAAGGAGACCCAGTACTTC.

This rearrangement joins TRBV30 to TRBJ1-2; 9 bases are shared with TRBD1. V trimming: 5 bases; J trimming: 8 bases; junction bases outside the gene matches: 6. Germline-derived CDR1 and CDR2 are GTSNPN and SVGIG (reference sequence). The CDR3 is made up of 12 amino acids. The CDR3 region is CAWLQGAGGYTF. The CDR3, as DNA: TGTGCCTGGCTACAGGGGGCGGGAGGCTACACCTTC.

This clonotype came up a few times. The CDR3 reads CSPRGFRTSYEQYF. The DNA for the CDR3 is TGCAGCCCCCGCGGGTTCCGGACCTCCTACGAGCAGTACTTC. The V and J genes are TRBV29-1 and TRBJ2-7; D is perhaps TRBD2 (5 bases). The CDR3 length is 14 residues. V lost 8 bases and J lost 0, with 17 bases in between. Germline V gene sequence: CDR1 SQVTM, CDR2 ANQGSEA.

The rearrangement links TRBV20-1 to TRBJ2-7; no clear D gene. CDR1 DFQATT and CDR2 SNEGSKA come from the germline V gene (reference sequence). This CDR3 has 14 residues. Trimming shortened V by 1 base and J by 2 bases, and 12 bases separated the two germline ends. The CDR3 protein is CSARAGSGPYEQYF. The CDR3, as DNA: TGCAGTGCTAGAGCCGGATCAGGACCCTACGAGCAGTACTTC.

A few counts support this clonotype. The chain combines TRBV3-1 with TRBJ2-3, with 11 positions matching TRBD1. V lost 1 base to trimming and J lost 4 bases; unmatched junction nucleotides: 1. This CDR3 comprises 15 residues. In germline, CDR1 is LGHDT, CDR2 YNNKEL (reference sequence). The CDR3 reads CASSQGTGGSDTQYF. The CDR3 DNA reads TGTGCCAGCAGCCAAGGGACAGGGGGCTCAGATACGCAGTATTTT.

This clonotype was seen a handful of times. This sequence joins TRBV2 and TRBJ2-5, with TRBD1 matching 9 bases. Germline V gene data show CDR1 as SNHLY and CDR2 as FYNNEI. The CDR3 is made up of 15 amino acids. Trimming removed 8 bases from V and 2 bases from J; junction bases left unmatched: 9. DNA for the CDR3: TGTGCCAGCCAGAAGGGTGGGACAGGGCAAGAGACCCAGTACTTC. Protein product: CASQKGGTGQETQYF.

The rearrangement joins TRBV7-2 to TRBJ1-5, with TRBD1 matching 10 bases. CDR1 SGHTA and CDR2 FQGNSA come from the germline V gene. The CDR3 consists of 16 residues. J gave up 2 bases and V 5 bases, and 6 bases lay outside the gene matches. The CDR3, as DNA: TGTGCCAGCAGCGGCTTGGGGACAGGGGGCAATCAGCCCCAGCATTTT. Its translation: CASSGLGTGGNQPQHF.

This chain joins TRBV15 and TRBJ2-5; D is possibly TRBD2 (5 bases). The J call is in doubt because the DNA end fits TRBJ2-1 better. CDR1 is LNHNV, CDR2 YYDKDF, per germline (reference sequence). The CDR3 consists of 14 residues. As DNA, the CDR3 is TGTGCCACCAGCCCAGATCTCGGGGACAATGAGCAGTTCTTC. Its protein product is CATSPDLGDNEQFF.

This clonotype was observed a handful of times. CDR3 region: CSALTGQSRITEAFF. CDR3 in DNA: TGCAGTGCCCTTACCGGACAGTCTCGGATCACTGAAGCTTTCTTT. V gene TRBV20-1 combines with J gene TRBJ1-1; TRBD1 is a possible D gene (6 bases). The germline V and J ends were trimmed by 6 bases and 4 bases, with 21 bases remaining between them. Germline assignment: CDR1 DFQATT and CDR2 SNEGSKA (reference sequence). The length of the CDR3 is 15 residues.

The chain is built from TRBV20-1 and TRBJ1-1; no definite D call. Germline lookup yields CDR1 DFQATT and CDR2 SNEGSKA (reference sequence). V was clipped by 7 bases and J by 3 bases, with 9 bases between them. The CDR3 is made up of 11 amino acids. The CDR3 loop is CSGNRDTEAFF. The CDR3 DNA follows: TGCAGTGGCAACAGAGACACTGAAGCTTTCTTT.

This clonotype was counted only a few times. The chain uses TRBV20-1 and TRBJ2-3; D is perhaps TRBD2 (6 bases). Trimming took 6 bases from V and 3 from J, leaving 13 bases between them. CDR3 length: 13 residues. Germline CDR1 reads DFQATT; CDR2 reads SNEGSKA (reference sequence). This CDR3 reads CSASGFGTDTQYF. The CDR3 coding sequence is TGCAGTGCCAGCGGGTTCGGGACAGATACGCAGTATTTT.

The J gene is TRBJ1-2, the V gene TRBV6-5, with D perhaps TRBD1 (5 bases). Germline-derived CDR1 and CDR2 are MNHEY and SVGAGI. The V gene lost 5 bases and the J gene lost 7 bases, with 17 bases spanning the gap. The CDR3 runs 14 residues. The CDR3, as DNA: TGTGCCAGCAGTCTAACGTGGGGGAAAAGTGGCTACACCTTC. Protein sequence: CASSLTWGKSGYTF.

The chain carries TRBV4-1 and TRBJ1-4; TRBD1 aligns across 10 bases. The CDR3 covers 17 residues. Germline V CDR1 and CDR2: MGHRA, YSYEKL. Trimming cost V 2 bases and J 4 bases; bases outside gene matches: 7. The CDR3 DNA reads as TGCGCCAGCAGCCAACCGGACAGGGGGATCCTTAATGAAAAACTGTTTTTT. It encodes CASSQPDRGILNEKLFF.

The rearrangement joins TRBV29-1 to TRBJ2-5; the D is unclear. The tail of the sequence fits TRBJ2-1 better, so the J call may be wrong. The CDR3 has 13 residues. Germline V gene sequence: CDR1 SQVTM, CDR2 ANQGSEA. The CDR3 DNA sequence: TGCAGCGTTGAGCCCACCAGCTCCGATGAGCAGTTCTTC. Translated, it gives CSVEPTSSDEQFF.

The chain links TRBV29-1 to TRBJ2-5; D not resolved. V lost 0 bases and J 1 base, leaving 12 bases between the germline ends. The CDR3 length is 15 residues. Germline assignment: CDR1 SQVTM and CDR2 ANQGSEA. This CDR3 reads CSVEDGTVPQETQYF. CDR3 DNA: TGCAGCGTTGAAGATGGTACAGTTCCCCAAGAGACCCAGTACTTC.

The table lists this clonotype with a few counts. The chain employs TRBV29-1 and TRBJ1-1, with 9 bases identical to TRBD1. V lost 1 base and J lost 5; bases outside the gene matches: 5. The CDR3 totals 14 residues. The germline V gene has CDR1 SQVTM and CDR2 ANQGSEA. CDR3 sequence: CSVEATGGGTEAFF. The CDR3 DNA is TGCAGCGTTGAAGCAACAGGGGGCGGTACTGAAGCTTTCTTT.

This CDR3 is CSVVGSPETQYF. CDR3 DNA sequence: TGCAGCGTTGTAGGTAGCCCGGAGACCCAGTACTTC. The rearrangement links TRBV29-1 to TRBJ2-5; D call uncertain. CDR1 and CDR2 from the germline V gene are SQVTM and ANQGSEA. Trimming took 4 bases from V and 5 from J, leaving 11 bases between them. This CDR3 has 12 amino acids. Full variable domain (rest looked up from reference TRBV29-1 and TRBJ2-5): SAVISQKPSRDICQRGTSLTIQCQVDSQVTMMFWYRQQPGQSLTLIATANQGSEATYESGFVIDKFPISRPNLTFSTLTVSNMSPEDSSIYLCSVVGSPETQYFGPGTRLLVL.

The chain recombines TRBV7-9 with TRBJ1-6; maybe TRBD1 (5 bases). Per germline, CDR1 SEHNR and CDR2 FQNEAQ (reference sequence). Trimming cost V 5 bases and J 0 bases, with 17 bases left between them. The CDR3 extends over 18 amino acids. The DNA for the CDR3 is TGTGCCAGCAGCCCGCCGGGGCCAGATAGCTCCTATAATTCACCCCTCCACTTT. It specifies CASSPPGPDSSYNSPLHF.

CDR3 sequence (DNA): TGTGCCATCAGTGGAGTGGCGGGACAGGGGAAGAATGAGCAGTTCTTC. Translation gives CAISGVAGQGKNEQFF. The chain is built from TRBV10-3 and TRBJ2-1; TRBD1 aligns across 10 bases. J gave up 7 bases and V 4 bases, and 10 bases lay outside the gene matches. This CDR3 contains 16 residues. Per the germline V gene, CDR1 is ENHRY and CDR2 is SYGVKD.

This clonotype was seen more than once but under ten times. This chain connects TRBV20-1 to TRBJ2-5, with 12 nucleotides matching TRBD1. The J call may be faulty, since TRBJ2-7 better matches the DNA end. CDR3 length: 16 amino acids. Germline V gene data show CDR1 as DFQATT and CDR2 as SNEGSKA (reference sequence). This CDR3 reads CSAHLGGTGGPYEQYF. The DNA for the CDR3 is TGCAGTGCCCACCTTGGGGGGACAGGGGGCCCCTACGAGCAGTACTTC.

The V and J genes are TRBV4-1 and TRBJ1-4, with D unclear. This CDR3 has 12 amino acids. Trimming shortened V by 1 base and J by 8 bases, and 5 bases separated the two germline ends. CDR1 and CDR2 from the germline V gene are MGHRA and YSYEKL. The DNA for the CDR3 is TGCGCCAGCAGCCAAGTGAGGGAAAAACTGTTTTTT. Residues: CASSQVREKLFF.